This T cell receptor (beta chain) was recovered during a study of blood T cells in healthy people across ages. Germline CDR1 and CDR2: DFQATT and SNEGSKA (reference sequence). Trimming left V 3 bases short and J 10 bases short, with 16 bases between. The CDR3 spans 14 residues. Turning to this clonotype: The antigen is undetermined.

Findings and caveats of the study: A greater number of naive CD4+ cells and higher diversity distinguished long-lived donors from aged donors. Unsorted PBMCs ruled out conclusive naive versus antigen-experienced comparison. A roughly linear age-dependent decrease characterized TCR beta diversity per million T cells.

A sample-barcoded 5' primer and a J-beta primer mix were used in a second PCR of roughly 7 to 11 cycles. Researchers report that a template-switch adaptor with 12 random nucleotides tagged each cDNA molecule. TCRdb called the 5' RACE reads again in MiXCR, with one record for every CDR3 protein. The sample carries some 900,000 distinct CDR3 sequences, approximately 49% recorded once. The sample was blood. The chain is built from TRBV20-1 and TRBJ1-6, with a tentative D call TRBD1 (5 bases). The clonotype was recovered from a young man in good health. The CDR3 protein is CSASLAGRWSPLHF. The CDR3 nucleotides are TGCAGTGCTAGCCTGGCAGGGCGTTGGTCACCCCTCCACTTT.